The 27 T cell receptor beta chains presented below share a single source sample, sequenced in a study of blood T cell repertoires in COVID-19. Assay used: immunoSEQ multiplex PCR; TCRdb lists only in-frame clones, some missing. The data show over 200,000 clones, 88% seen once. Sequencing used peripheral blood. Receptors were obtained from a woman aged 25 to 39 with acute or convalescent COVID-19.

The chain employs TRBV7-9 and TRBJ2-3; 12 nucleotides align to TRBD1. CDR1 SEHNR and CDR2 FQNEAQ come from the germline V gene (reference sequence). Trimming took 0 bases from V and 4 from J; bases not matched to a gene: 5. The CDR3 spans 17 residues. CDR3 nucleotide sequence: TGTGCCAGCAGCTTAGCAGGGACAGGGGGCATGCCAGATACGCAGTATTTT. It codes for CASSLAGTGGMPDTQYF.

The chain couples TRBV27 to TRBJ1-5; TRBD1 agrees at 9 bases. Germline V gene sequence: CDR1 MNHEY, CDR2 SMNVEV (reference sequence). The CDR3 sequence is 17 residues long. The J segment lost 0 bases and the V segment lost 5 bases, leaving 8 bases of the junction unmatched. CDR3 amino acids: CASSLGTGKYSNQPQHF. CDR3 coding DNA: TGTGCCAGCAGTCTTGGGACAGGGAAATATAGCAATCAGCCCCAGCATTTT.

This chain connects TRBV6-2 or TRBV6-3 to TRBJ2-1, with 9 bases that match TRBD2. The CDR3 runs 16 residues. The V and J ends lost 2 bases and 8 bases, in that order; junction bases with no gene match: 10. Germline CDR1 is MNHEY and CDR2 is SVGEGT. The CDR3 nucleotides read TGTGCCAGCAGTTACCCCGATCTAGCGGGATTAGATGAGCAGTTCTTC. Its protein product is CASSYPDLAGLDEQFF.

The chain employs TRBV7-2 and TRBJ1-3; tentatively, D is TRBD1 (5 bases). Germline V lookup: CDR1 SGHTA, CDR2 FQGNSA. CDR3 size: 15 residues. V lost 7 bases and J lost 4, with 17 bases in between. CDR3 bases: TGTGCCAGCACCCCCGGGGGGAATCGAGGAAACACCATATATTTT. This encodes CASTPGGNRGNTIYF.

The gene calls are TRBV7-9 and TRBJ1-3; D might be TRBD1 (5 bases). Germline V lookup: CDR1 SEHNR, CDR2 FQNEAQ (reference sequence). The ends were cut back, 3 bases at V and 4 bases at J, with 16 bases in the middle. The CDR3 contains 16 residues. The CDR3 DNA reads TGTGCCAGCAGCTTTCTCTCACAGGCACTCGGAAACACCATATATTTT. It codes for CASSFLSQALGNTIYF. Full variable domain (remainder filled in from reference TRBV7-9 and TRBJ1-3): DTGVSQNPRHKITKRGQNVTFRCDPISEHNRLYWYRQTLGQGPEFLTYFQNEAQLEKSRLLSDRFSAERPKGSFSTLEIQRTEQGDSAMYLCASSFLSQALGNTIYFGEGSWLTVV.

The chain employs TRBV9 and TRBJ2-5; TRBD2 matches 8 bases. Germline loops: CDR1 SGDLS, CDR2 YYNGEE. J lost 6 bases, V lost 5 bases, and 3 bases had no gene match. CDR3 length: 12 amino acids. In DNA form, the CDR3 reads TGTGCCAGCAGGAGCGGGAGACAGACCCAGTACTTC. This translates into CASRSGRQTQYF.

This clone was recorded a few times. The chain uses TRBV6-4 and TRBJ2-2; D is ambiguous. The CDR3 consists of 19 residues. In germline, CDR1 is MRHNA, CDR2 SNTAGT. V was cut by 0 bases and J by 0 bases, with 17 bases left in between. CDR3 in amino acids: CASSDSLFWSPTNTGELFF. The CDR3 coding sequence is TGTGCCAGCAGTGACTCGCTATTTTGGTCCCCTACGAACACCGGGGAGCTGTTTTTT.

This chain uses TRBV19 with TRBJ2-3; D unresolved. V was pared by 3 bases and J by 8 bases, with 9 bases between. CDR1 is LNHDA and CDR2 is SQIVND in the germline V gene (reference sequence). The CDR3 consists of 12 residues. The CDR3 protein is CASSIDLGTQYF. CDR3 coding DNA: TGTGCCAGTAGTATTGATCTCGGTACGCAGTATTTT.

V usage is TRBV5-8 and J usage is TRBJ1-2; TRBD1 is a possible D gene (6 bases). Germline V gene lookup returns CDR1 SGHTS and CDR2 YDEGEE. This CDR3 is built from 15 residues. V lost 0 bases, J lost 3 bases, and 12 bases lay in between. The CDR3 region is CASSLAHRDDYGYTF. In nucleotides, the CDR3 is TGTGCCAGCAGCTTGGCACACAGGGACGACTATGGCTACACCTTC.

The CDR3 region is CASSIFGVPGDSPLHF. The CDR3 DNA reads as TGCGCCAGCAGTATTTTTGGGGTCCCGGGGGATTCACCCCTCCACTTT. The chain has TRBV4-1 and TRBJ1-6; D may be TRBD1 (5 bases). With 6 bases removed from V and 8 bases from J, the gap between germline ends came to 20 bases. The CDR3 has 16 amino acids. From germline, CDR1 is MGHRA and CDR2 YSYEKL.

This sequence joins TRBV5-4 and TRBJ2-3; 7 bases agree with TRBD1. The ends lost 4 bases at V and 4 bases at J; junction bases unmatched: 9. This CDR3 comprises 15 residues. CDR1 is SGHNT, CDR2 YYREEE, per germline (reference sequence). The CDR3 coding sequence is TGTGCCAGCAGCCATAACAGGGGTCCCGCAGATACGCAGTATTTT. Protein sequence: CASSHNRGPADTQYF. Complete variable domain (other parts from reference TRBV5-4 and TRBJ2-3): ETGVTQSPTHLIKTRGQQVTLRCSSQSGHNTVSWYQQALGQGPQFIFQYYREEENGRGNFPPRFSGLQFPNYSSELNVNALELDDSALYLCASSHNRGPADTQYFGPGTRLTVL.

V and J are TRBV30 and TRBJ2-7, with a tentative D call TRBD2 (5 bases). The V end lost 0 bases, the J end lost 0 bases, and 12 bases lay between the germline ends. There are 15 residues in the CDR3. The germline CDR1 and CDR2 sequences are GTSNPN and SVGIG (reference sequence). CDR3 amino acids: CAWSVLWESSYEQYF. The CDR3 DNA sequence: TGTGCCTGGAGTGTATTGTGGGAGAGCTCCTACGAGCAGTACTTC.

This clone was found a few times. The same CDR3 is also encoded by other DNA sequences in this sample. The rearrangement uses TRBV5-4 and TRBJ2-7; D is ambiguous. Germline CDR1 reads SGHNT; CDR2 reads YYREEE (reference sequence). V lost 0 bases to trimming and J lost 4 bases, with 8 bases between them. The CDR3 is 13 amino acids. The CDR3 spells CASSLGLEYEQYF. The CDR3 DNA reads TGTGCCAGCAGCTTGGGGCTAGAATACGAGCAGTACTTC.

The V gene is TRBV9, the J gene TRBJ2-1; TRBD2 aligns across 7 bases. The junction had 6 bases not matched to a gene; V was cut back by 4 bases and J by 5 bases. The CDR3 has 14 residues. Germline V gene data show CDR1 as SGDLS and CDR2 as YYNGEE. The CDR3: CASSPRTRDNEQFF. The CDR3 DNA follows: TGTGCCAGCAGCCCTCGGACTAGGGACAATGAGCAGTTCTTC.

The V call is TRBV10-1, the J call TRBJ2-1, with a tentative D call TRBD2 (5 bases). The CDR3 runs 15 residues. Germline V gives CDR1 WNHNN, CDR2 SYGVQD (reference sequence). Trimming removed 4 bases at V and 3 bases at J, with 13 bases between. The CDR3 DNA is TGCGCCAGCAGTGTCGAGCGGACCCTCTACAATGAGCAGTTCTTC. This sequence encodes CASSVERTLYNEQFF.

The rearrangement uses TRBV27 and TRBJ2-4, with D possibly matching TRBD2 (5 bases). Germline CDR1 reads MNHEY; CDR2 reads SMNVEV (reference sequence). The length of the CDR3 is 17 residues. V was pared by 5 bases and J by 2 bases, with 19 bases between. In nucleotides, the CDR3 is TGTGCCAGCAGTCGAAAAGCTAGCACAGATTCCAAAAACATTCAGTACTTC. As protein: CASSRKASTDSKNIQYF.

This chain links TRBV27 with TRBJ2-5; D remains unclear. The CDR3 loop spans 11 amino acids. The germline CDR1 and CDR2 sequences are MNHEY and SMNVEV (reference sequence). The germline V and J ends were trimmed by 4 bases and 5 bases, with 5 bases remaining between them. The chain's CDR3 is CASSSTETQYF. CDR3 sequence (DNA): TGTGCCAGCAGTTCTACGGAGACCCAGTACTTC.

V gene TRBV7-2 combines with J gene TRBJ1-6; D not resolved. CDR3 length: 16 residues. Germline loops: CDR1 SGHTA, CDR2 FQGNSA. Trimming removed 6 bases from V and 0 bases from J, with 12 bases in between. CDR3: CASRFSGSSYNSPLHF. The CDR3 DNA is TGTGCCAGCAGATTCAGCGGCAGCTCCTATAATTCACCCCTCCACTTT.

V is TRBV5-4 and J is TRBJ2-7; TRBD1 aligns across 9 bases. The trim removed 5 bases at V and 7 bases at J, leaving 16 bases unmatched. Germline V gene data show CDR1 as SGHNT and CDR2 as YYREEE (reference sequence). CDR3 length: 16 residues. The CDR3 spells CASSTRAGTGQREQYF. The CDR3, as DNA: TGTGCCAGCAGTACCCGGGCCGGGACAGGGCAACGAGAGCAGTACTTC. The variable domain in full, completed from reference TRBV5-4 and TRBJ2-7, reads ETGVTQSPTHLIKTRGQQVTLRCSSQSGHNTVSWYQQALGQGPQFIFQYYREEENGRGNFPPRFSGLQFPNYSSELNVNALELDDSALYLCASSTRAGTGQREQYFGPGTRLTVT.

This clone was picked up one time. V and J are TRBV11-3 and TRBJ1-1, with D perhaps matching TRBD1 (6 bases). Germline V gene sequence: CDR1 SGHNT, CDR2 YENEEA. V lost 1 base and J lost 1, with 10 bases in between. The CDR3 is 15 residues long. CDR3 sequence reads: CASSLATGANTEAFF. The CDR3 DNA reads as TGTGCCAGCAGCTTAGCGACAGGCGCGAACACTGAAGCTTTCTTT.

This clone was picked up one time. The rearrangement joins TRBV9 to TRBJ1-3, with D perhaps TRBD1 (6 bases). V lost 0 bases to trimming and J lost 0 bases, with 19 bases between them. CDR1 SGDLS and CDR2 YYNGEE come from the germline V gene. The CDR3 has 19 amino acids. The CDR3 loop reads CASSVAPGAGLGSGNTIYF. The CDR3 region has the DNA TGTGCCAGCAGCGTAGCTCCAGGGGCCGGACTCGGCTCTGGAAACACCATATATTTT.

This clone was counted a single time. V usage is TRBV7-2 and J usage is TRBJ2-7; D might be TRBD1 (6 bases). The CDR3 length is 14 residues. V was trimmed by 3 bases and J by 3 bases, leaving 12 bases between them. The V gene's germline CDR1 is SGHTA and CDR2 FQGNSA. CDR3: CASSFQGMNYEQYF. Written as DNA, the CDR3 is TGTGCCAGCAGCTTTCAGGGGATGAACTACGAGCAGTACTTC.

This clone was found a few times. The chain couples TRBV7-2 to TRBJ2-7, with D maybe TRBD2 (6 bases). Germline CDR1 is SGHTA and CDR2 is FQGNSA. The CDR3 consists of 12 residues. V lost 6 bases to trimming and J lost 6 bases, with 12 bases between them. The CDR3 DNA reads TGTGCCAGCAGTCTCGGGGGACGCGAGCAGTACTTC. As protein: CASSLGGREQYF.

DNA for the CDR3: TGTGCCAGCAGCCTAGGGACATCAGGCCTCGAGCAGTACTTC. Protein sequence: CASSLGTSGLEQYF. This chain uses TRBV7-2 with TRBJ2-7; weak D call: TRBD1 (6 bases). V gave up 5 bases and J gave up 6 bases, with 17 bases separating them. The CDR3 has 14 residues. The germline gives CDR1 SGHTA, CDR2 FQGNSA.

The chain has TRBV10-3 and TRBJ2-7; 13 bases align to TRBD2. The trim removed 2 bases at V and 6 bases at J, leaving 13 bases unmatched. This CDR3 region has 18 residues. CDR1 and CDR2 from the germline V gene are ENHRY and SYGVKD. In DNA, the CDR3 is TGTGCCATCAGTGAGGGGGGACTAGCGGGATTTGTCTTCTCCGAGCAGTACTTC. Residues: CAISEGGLAGFVFSEQYF.

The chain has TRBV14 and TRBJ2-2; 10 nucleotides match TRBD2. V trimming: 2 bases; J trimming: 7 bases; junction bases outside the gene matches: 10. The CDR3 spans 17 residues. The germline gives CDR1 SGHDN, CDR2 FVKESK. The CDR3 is CASSQSPGLAIIGELFF. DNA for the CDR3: TGTGCCAGCAGCCAATCCCCGGGACTAGCGATTATCGGGGAGCTGTTTTTT.

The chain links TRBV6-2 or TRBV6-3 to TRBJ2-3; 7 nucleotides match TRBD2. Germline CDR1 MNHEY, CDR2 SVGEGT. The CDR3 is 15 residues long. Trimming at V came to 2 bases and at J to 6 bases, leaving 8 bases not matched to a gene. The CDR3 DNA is TGTGCCAGCAGTTACACGGGAGGTTCGGTTGATACGCAGTATTTT. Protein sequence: CASSYTGGSVDTQYF.